The entry below describes one TCR beta chain. Which antigen it targets is not known. No quality values exist for individual bases; no much larger clone is one base distant. The record originates from a study of blood T cell repertoires in COVID-19 (dated by TCRdb to the early 2020s). For the wider study: Samples from collaborators originated in the United States, Italy and Spain and spanned both the acute and convalescent phases of COVID-19. The material from the prospective study consisted of cDNA or gDNA derived from T cells, B-cell-depleted T cells, or PBMCs. Where available, HLA class I and class II types were obtained from metadata supplied by the sample provider rather than from assay-based typing. The repertoires were released in a freely available public database intended as a resource for research on the immune response to SARS-CoV-2. Sample metadata almost always included a de-identified subject ID, COVID-19 status, age in years and sex. Samples were obtained from the ongoing ImmuneRACE study (first 160 participants) and from approximately 1,200 subjects provided by 6 global collaborators. Subjects who had been exposed to COVID-19, were actively infected with it, or had recovered from it provided the deeply sampled blood TCRbeta repertoires that made up the dataset. General conclusions and limits of the study: The amount of clinical and demographic metadata varied by source and participant and was provided uncurated.

TCRbeta CDR3 regions were amplified from genomic DNA by means of the immunoSEQ Assay, a bias-controlled multiplex PCR. In the authors' own workflow: The number of nucleated cells in each sample was estimated from the amplification of reference gene primers within the assay. To quantify the absolute abundance of each unique TCRbeta CDR3 rearrangement, sequence reads were collapsed and filtered. For each sample, productive Simpson clonality was calculated as the square root of Simpson's diversity index across productive rearrangements. TCRdb's version of the immuneACCESS table is confined to in-frame rearrangements and falls short of the full clone set. An unresolved V gene accounts for under half of the shortfall where checked; the remainder is of unknown origin. V, J and clone size are taken as reported in that table, and D and trimming were inferred from the DNA itself. The sample includes a few hundred thousand clones, with more than 75% observed a single time. 2% to 2.5% of the sample goes to the ten largest clones.

Each collaborating institution followed its own protocols to collect whole blood in K2EDTA tubes. For TCRbeta analysis, collaborators shipped samples in one of three forms: frozen whole blood, isolated PBMCs, or DNA extracted from either of those sample types. V gives up 0 bases and J gives up 0 bases, and the segment between their germline ends measures 6 bases. The germline V gene sets CDR1 to SGHTA and CDR2 to FQGTGA. Reading from cysteine to phenylalanine, the CDR3 counts 15 amino acids. Just CDR3 DNA is preserved here, 45 bases in frame from base 1. The specimen was peripheral blood. This chain is built from TRBV7-3 and TRBJ2-1; the D gene assignment is ambiguous. The receptor comes from a woman in her forties or fifties with acute or convalescent COVID-19. The sequenced DNA is TGTGCCAGCAGCTTAACGTCCAGCTCCTACAATGAGCAGTTCTTC. Its coded protein is CASSLTSSSYNEQFF.